The 16 T cell receptor beta chains below were found in one sample sequenced in a study of T cells in Graves' hyperthyroidism and ophthalmopathy. The CDR3 regions of TCR beta were amplified from RNA transcripts. RT-PCR in the first round (using the HTBI primer set) targeted the TCR CDR3. TCRdb redid the calling of the multiplex PCR reads with MiXCR, one entry per CDR3 protein. This sample has around 620,000 distinct CDR3 sequences, with 14% found just once. The specimen sequenced was blood. These receptor sequences come from a woman between 18 and 30 years old with Graves' ophthalmopathy.

This clonotype was recorded a few times. The chain employs TRBV30 and TRBJ2-4; the D call may be TRBD1 or TRBD2 (6 bases each). This CDR3 comprises 15 residues. V dropped 6 bases and J dropped 0 bases, with 15 bases sitting between them. In germline, CDR1 is GTSNPN, CDR2 SVGIG (reference sequence). CDR3 sequence reads: CACLRRGVAKNIQYF. The CDR3, as DNA: TGTGCCTGCCTCAGGAGGGGGGTAGCCAAAAACATTCAGTACTTC.

Many counts were recorded for this clonotype. The J gene is TRBJ2-7, the V gene TRBV12-3 or TRBV12-4; no reliable D call. V lost 5 bases and J 5 bases, leaving 10 bases between the germline ends. The length of the CDR3 is 12 residues. CDR3 nucleotide sequence: TGTGCCAGCAGTACCCGGACCAACGAGCAGTACTTC. Protein sequence: CASSTRTNEQYF.

This rearrangement joins TRBV6-1 to TRBJ2-7; D gene uncertain. Germline CDR1 is MNHNS and CDR2 is SASEGT. This CDR3 is built from 13 residues. The V end was cut by 4 bases, the J end by 0 bases, with 7 bases between. For the CDR3, the DNA is TGTGCCAGCAGTGCTTACAGCTCCTACGAGCAGTACTTC. This gives the protein CASSAYSSYEQYF.

This clonotype was recorded at least ten times. The chain carries TRBV11-2 and TRBJ2-1; D unresolved. The CDR3 totals 12 residues. With 4 bases removed from V and 10 bases from J, the gap between germline ends came to 11 bases. Germline-derived CDR1 and CDR2 are SGHAT and FQNNGV. The CDR3 DNA reads TGTGCCAGCAGCTCTCCGACTCCCGAGCAGTTCTTC. Protein sequence: CASSSPTPEQFF.

This clonotype was counted at least ten times. The rearrangement uses TRBV30 and TRBJ2-1; 10 bases map to TRBD2. Trimming cost V 4 bases and J 6 bases; bases outside gene matches: 6. Germline CDR1 is GTSNPN and CDR2 is SVGIG (reference sequence). This CDR3 is built from 14 residues. The chain's CDR3 is CAWTSGTSVNEQFF. For the CDR3, the DNA is TGTGCCTGGACCTCCGGGACTAGCGTCAATGAGCAGTTCTTC.

There are many counts of this clonotype. The chain uses TRBV7-9 and TRBJ1-5; possible D gene TRBD1, 6 bases. V was clipped by 4 bases and J by 0 bases, with 7 bases between them. The germline V gene has CDR1 SEHNR and CDR2 FQNEAQ (reference sequence). CDR3 size: 14 residues. Here the CDR3 DNA reads TGTGCCAGCAGCTCCAGGGGTAGCAATCAGCCCCAGCATTTT. It yields the protein CASSSRGSNQPQHF.

This clonotype has ten or more counts. The J gene is TRBJ2-7, the V gene TRBV27; 9 bases are shared with TRBD1. Per the germline V gene, CDR1 is MNHEY and CDR2 is SMNVEV (reference sequence). This CDR3 has 14 amino acids. Trimming took 10 bases from V and 4 from J; bases not matched to a gene: 11. CDR3 in DNA: TGTGCCAAACCCACCCGGGACAGGGCTTACGAGCAGTACTTC. Encoded protein: CAKPTRDRAYEQYF.

There are many counts of this clonotype. The chain has TRBV6-1 and TRBJ2-3, with D perhaps assigned TRBD1 or TRBD2 (5 bases each). Trimming removed 8 bases at V and 1 base at J, with 16 bases between. Germline V gene sequence: CDR1 MNHNS, CDR2 SASEGT. This CDR3 region has 15 residues. In nucleotides, the CDR3 is TGTGCCAGCGAGAGGCTTGGGGGACGCACAGATACGCAGTATTTT. Its translation: CASERLGGRTDTQYF.

The chain combines TRBV28 with TRBJ1-1, with D maybe TRBD1 (5 bases). Trimming removed 4 bases from V and 0 bases from J, with 18 bases in between. Germline CDR1 reads MDHEN; CDR2 reads SYDVKM. CDR3 length: 17 residues. CDR3 sequence reads: CASSSAAGAGVNTEAFF. CDR3 bases: TGTGCCAGCAGTTCTGCGGCTGGGGCAGGAGTGAACACTGAAGCTTTCTTT.

Comments on this clonotype: At one end the junction does not follow the germline gene, possibly because of a read error. The chain couples TRBV29-1 to TRBJ2-1; D remains unclear. CDR1 and CDR2 (germline): SQVTM, ANQGSEA. The CDR3 is 18 residues long. Written as DNA, the CDR3 is TGCAGCGTTGAAGATGGACGCACGGCGGCTCGGAAATACAGTGAGCAGTTCTTC. It specifies CSVEDGRTAARKYSEQFF.

The sample holds many counts of this clonotype. The chain uses TRBV20-1 and TRBJ1-1, with unresolved D. CDR1 DFQATT and CDR2 SNEGSKA come from the germline V gene (reference sequence). V lost 3 bases to trimming and J lost 2 bases, with 10 bases between them. This CDR3 has 13 residues. The CDR3 spells CSARTQDNTEAFF. The CDR3 coding sequence is TGCAGTGCTAGGACGCAGGATAACACTGAAGCTTTCTTT.

This clonotype has ten or more counts. J is TRBJ1-1 and V is TRBV7-2, with 7 bases lining up with TRBD1. The trim removed 5 bases at V and 3 bases at J, leaving 9 bases unmatched. CDR1 and CDR2 (germline): SGHTA, FQGNSA. The CDR3 runs 15 residues. CDR3: CASSPRQGLDTEAFF. CDR3 nucleotides: TGTGCCAGCAGCCCCCGACAGGGTTTGGACACTGAAGCTTTCTTT.

This clonotype came up many times. V is TRBV7-2 and J is TRBJ2-5; TRBD1 matches 11 bases. CDR1 and CDR2 (germline): SGHTA, FQGNSA. This CDR3 spans 15 amino acids. Trimming at V came to 6 bases and at J to 1 base, leaving 4 bases not matched to a gene. CDR3 sequence: CASRFGQGAQETQYF. CDR3 DNA sequence: TGTGCCAGCAGATTCGGACAGGGGGCCCAAGAGACCCAGTACTTC.

There are a few counts of this clonotype. This chain uses TRBV5-1 with TRBJ1-6; D is ambiguous. Germline CDR1 SGHRS, CDR2 YFSETQ. The germline V and J ends were trimmed by 2 bases and 9 bases, with 6 bases remaining between them. The CDR3 runs 12 residues. In nucleotides, the CDR3 is TGCGCCAGCAGCTTTCAAGGTTCACCCCTCCACTTT. Its protein product is CASSFQGSPLHF.

This clonotype has only one observation. A read error may be the cause here, since a much bigger clone is one base away. The CDR3: CSARDLTGASNYGYTF. The CDR3 coding sequence is TGCAGTGCTAGAGATCTCACAGGAGCCTCAAACTATGGCTACACCTTC. The gene calls are TRBV20-1 and TRBJ1-2; a possible D gene is TRBD1 (5 bases). V lost 0 bases, J lost 2 bases, and 16 bases lay in between. CDR3 length equals 16 residues. Per germline, CDR1 DFQATT and CDR2 SNEGSKA (reference sequence).

This clonotype was observed many times. The CDR3 protein is CASSTAPGLAGGIDTQYF. CDR3 DNA: TGTGCCAGCAGCACCGCACCGGGACTAGCGGGAGGGATAGATACGCAGTATTTT. The chain couples TRBV27 to TRBJ2-3; 16 bases agree with TRBD2. Trimming removed 6 bases from V and 5 bases from J; junction bases left unmatched: 11. From germline, CDR1 is MNHEY and CDR2 SMNVEV (reference sequence). The CDR3 has 18 amino acids.